This TCR beta chain was obtained from a study of CXCR3-negative and CXCR3-positive naive CD8 T cells. Study outcomes and limitations: For naive cells, CXCR3-negative and CXCR3-positive subsets had similar TRBV-TRBJ usage; for memory cells, usage differed. Memory CD8+ cells showed much lower diversity, while both naive subsets displayed comparably high diversity.

Sorting was done in triplicate for each CD8+ T cell subset (fewer than 340,000 cells each). In regard to this clonotype: Its antigen is not identified.

With UMI labels, 5' RACE was used to prepare the TRB cDNA libraries. TCRdb processed the 5' RACE reads again and assigns one entry to each CDR3 protein, with no DNA. This table lists tens of thousands of distinct CDR3 sequences. The CDR3 runs 16 residues. Germline values: CDR1 DFQATT, CDR2 SNEGSKA (reference sequence). The receptor's source is a human donor in good health. Some clones in this sample may be carry-over from other donors' samples. The chain combines TRBV20-1 with TRBJ2-7; checking the TCRdb D call of TRBD2 is not possible without DNA. Sequenced: memory CD8+ T cells from blood. CDR3 protein: CSAGPKTSEPSYEQYF.